This passage covers 4 T cell receptor beta chains from one sample sequenced in a study of cytomegalovirus exposure and HLA in healthy donors. PCR used 60 Vbeta primers and 13 Jbeta primers. Sequencing used immunoSEQ multiplex PCR; TCRdb keeps in-frame clones, though not all of them. This sample carries about 190,000 clones, around 82% of them seen once, and the ten largest clones take roughly an eighth. The sample comprised PBMCs. Receptors originate from a woman aged 25 to 45 in good health and CMV-seropositive.

The genes are TRBV5-4 and TRBJ2-3; a possible D gene is TRBD1 (5 bases). This CDR3 spans 16 amino acids. The V gene's germline CDR1 is SGHNT and CDR2 YYREEE (reference sequence). V was cut by 0 bases and J by 0 bases, with 11 bases left in between. This chain's CDR3 is CASSLAGHLSTDTQYF. The CDR3 DNA follows: TGTGCCAGCAGCTTGGCCGGACACCTAAGCACAGATACGCAGTATTTT.

CDR3 DNA sequence: TGCGCCAGCAGCCCCGGACAGGGGAACGGGGCCAACGTCCTGACTTTC. Residues: CASSPGQGNGANVLTF. The rearrangement links TRBV4-1 to TRBJ2-6, with 9 bases identical to TRBD1. This CDR3 has 16 amino acids. Germline V gives CDR1 MGHRA, CDR2 YSYEKL. V shed 4 bases, J shed 4 bases, and the junction held 5 bases outside the gene matches.

This chain links TRBV28 with TRBJ1-6; D not resolved. This CDR3 comprises 13 residues. CDR1 and CDR2 (germline): MDHEN, SYDVKM. Trimming took 5 bases from V and 6 from J, leaving 8 bases between them. CDR3 in DNA: TGTGCCAGCAGTACCACTGGTAATTCACCCCTCCACTTT. It translates to CASSTTGNSPLHF.

This chain uses TRBV5-1 with TRBJ1-2; 9 bases line up with TRBD1. CDR3 length: 16 residues. Germline CDR1 and CDR2: SGHRS and YFSETQ. Losses at the gene ends were 0 bases for V and 13 bases for J; bases not matched to a gene: 16. The CDR3 sequence: CASSLDAQGTGSKSTF. The CDR3 nucleotides are TGCGCCAGCAGCTTGGATGCTCAGGGGACAGGGTCTAAGAGCACCTTC.